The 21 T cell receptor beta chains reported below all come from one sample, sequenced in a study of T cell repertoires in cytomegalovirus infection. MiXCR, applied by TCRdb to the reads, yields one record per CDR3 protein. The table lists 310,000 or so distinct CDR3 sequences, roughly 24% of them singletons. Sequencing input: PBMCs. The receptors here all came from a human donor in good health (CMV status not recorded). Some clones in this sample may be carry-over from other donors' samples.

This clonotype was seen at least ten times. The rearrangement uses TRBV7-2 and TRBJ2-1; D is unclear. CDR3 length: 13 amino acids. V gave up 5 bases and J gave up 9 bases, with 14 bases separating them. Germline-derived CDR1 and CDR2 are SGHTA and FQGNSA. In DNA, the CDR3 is TGTGCCAGCAGCCCTCCCCCGGGCCGTGAGCAGTTCTTC. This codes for CASSPPPGREQFF.

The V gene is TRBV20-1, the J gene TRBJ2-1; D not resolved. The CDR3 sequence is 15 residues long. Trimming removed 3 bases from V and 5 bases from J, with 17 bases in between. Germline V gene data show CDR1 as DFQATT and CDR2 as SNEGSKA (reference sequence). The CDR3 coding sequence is TGCAGTGCTAGGTCCGACGGAGCATGGGACAATGAGCAGTTCTTC. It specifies CSARSDGAWDNEQFF.

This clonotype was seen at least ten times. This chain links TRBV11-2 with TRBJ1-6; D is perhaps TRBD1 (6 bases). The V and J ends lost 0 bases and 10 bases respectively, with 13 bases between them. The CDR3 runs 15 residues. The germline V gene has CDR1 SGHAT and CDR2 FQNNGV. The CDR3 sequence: CASSLEQGLGSPLHF. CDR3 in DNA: TGTGCCAGCAGCTTAGAACAGGGTCTAGGGTCACCCCTCCACTTT.

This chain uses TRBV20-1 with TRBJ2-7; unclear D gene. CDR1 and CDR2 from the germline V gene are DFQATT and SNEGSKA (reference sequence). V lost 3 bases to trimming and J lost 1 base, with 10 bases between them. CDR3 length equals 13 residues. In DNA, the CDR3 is TGCAGTGCTAGGGTGGACCCGTCCTACGAGCAGTACTTC. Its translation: CSARVDPSYEQYF.

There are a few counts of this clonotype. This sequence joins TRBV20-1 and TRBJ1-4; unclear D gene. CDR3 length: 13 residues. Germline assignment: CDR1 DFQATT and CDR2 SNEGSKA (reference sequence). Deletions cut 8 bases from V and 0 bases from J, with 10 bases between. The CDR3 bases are TGCAGTCCTTACAGTACAACTAATGAAAAACTGTTTTTT. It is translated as CSPYSTTNEKLFF.

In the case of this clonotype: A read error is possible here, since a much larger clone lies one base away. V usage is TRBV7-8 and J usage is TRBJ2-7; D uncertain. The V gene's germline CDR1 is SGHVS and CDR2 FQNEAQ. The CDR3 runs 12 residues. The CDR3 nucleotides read TGTGCCAACAGCTTAGATTCCCACGAGCAGTACTTC. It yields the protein CANSLDSHEQYF.

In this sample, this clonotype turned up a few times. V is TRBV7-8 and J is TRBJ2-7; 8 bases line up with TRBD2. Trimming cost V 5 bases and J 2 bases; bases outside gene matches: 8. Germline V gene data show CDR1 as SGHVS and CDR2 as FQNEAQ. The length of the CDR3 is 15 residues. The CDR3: CASSPPGTSPYEQYF. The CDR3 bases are TGTGCCAGCAGCCCACCCGGGACTAGTCCCTACGAGCAGTACTTC.

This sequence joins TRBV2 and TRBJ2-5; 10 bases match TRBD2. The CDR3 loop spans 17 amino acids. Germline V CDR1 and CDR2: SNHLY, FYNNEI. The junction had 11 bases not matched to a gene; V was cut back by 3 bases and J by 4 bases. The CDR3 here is CASSEGLAGGRGETQYF. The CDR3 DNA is TGTGCCAGCAGTGAGGGGTTAGCGGGAGGAAGGGGAGAGACCCAGTACTTC.

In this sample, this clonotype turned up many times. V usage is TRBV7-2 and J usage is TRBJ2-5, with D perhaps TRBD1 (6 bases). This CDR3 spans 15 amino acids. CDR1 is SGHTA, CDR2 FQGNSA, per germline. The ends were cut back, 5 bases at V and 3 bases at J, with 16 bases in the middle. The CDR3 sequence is CASSPGTTIKETQYF. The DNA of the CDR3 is TGTGCCAGCAGCCCGGGGACAACAATTAAAGAGACCCAGTACTTC.

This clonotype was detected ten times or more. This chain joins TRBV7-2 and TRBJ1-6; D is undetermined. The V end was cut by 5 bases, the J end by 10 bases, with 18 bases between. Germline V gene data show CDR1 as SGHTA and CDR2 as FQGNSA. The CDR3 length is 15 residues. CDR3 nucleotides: TGTGCCAGCAGCCCCTCGAACGCCCGAGGCTCACCCCTCCACTTT. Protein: CASSPSNARGSPLHF.

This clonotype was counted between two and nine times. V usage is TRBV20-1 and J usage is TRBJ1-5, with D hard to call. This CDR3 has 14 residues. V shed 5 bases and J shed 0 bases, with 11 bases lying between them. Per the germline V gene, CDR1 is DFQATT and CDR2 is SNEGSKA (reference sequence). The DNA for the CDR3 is TGCAGTGCTCGGTCGGGGTATAGCAATCAGCCCCAGCATTTT. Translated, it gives CSARSGYSNQPQHF.

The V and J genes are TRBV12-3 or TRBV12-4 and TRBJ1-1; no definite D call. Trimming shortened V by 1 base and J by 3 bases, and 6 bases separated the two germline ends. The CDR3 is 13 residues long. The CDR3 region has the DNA TGTGCCAGCAGTTTAGGCGCTTACACTGAAGCTTTCTTT. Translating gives CASSLGAYTEAFF.

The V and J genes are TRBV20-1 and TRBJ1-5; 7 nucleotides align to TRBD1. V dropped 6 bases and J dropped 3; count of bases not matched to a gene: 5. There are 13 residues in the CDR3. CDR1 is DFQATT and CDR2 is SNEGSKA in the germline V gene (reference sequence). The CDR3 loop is CSAGGQFNQPQHF. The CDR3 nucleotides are TGCAGTGCGGGGGGACAGTTCAATCAGCCCCAGCATTTT.

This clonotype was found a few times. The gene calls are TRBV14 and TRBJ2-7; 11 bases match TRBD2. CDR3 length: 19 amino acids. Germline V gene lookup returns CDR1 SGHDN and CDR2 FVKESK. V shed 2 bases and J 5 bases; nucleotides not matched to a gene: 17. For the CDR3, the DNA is TGTGCCAGCAGCCAAAGGTTTGGGCTAGCGGGAGGTACTACCAACGAGCAGTACTTC. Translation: CASSQRFGLAGGTTNEQYF.

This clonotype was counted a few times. CDR3 DNA sequence: TGTGCCATCTACATCCTACCGACAGGCCTGTGGTCCTACGAGCAGTACTTC. Translation gives CAIYILPTGLWSYEQYF. The chain carries TRBV2 and TRBJ2-7; a weak D match, TRBD1 (6 bases). The CDR3 has 17 residues. Looked up from germline, CDR1 is SNHLY and CDR2 is FYNNEI. V was shortened by 10 bases and J by 1 base, with 26 bases between the two germline ends.

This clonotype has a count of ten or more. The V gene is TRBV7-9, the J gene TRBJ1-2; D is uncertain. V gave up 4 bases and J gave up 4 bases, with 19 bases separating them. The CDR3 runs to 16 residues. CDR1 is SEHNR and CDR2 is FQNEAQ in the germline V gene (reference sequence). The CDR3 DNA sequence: TGTGCCAGCAGCTCACTAGGTCGGGGATTGGGCTATGGCTACACCTTC. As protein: CASSSLGRGLGYGYTF.

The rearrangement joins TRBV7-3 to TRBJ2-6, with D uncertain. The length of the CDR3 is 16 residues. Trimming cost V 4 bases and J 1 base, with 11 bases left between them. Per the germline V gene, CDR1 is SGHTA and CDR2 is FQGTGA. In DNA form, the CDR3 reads TGTGCCAGCAGCTCAGCCCCGGCATCTGGGGCCAACGTCCTGACTTTC. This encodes CASSSAPASGANVLTF.

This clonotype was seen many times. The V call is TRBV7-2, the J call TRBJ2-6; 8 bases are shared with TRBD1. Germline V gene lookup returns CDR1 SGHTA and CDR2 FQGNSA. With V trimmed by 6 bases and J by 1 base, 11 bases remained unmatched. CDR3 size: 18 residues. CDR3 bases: TGTGCCAGCAGTCATGGGTCAGGGGGCGTTTCTGGGGCCAACGTCCTGACTTTC. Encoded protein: CASSHGSGGVSGANVLTF.

The CDR3 DNA reads TGTGCCAGCAGACAACTAGCGGGGACATACAATGAGCAGTTCTTC. Residues: CASRQLAGTYNEQFF. The chain joins TRBV7-9 to TRBJ2-1, with 10 bases that match TRBD2. The CDR3 is 15 amino acids. V trimming: 6 bases; J trimming: 4 bases; junction bases outside the gene matches: 6. The germline CDR1 and CDR2 sequences are SEHNR and FQNEAQ (reference sequence).

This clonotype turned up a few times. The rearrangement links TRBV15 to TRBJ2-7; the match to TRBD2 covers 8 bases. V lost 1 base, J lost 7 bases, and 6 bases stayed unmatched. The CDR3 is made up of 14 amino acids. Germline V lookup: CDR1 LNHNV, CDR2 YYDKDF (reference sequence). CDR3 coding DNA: TGTGCCACCAGCAGAGTCGGGAGGGGCGGGGAGCAGTACTTC. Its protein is CATSRVGRGGEQYF.

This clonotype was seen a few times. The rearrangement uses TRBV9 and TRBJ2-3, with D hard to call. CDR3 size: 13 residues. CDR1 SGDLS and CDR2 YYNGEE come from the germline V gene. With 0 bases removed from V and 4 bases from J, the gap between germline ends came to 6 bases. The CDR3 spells CASSVGGSDTQYF. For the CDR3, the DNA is TGTGCCAGCAGCGTAGGCGGTTCAGATACGCAGTATTTT.